This T cell receptor (beta chain) came from a study of T cell responses to AZD1222 COVID-19 vaccine. Broader study findings: Researchers took repertoire samples only after the peak T cell response had come. Baseline antibody screening turned up just six seropositive AZD1222 recipients. Elevations in Spike-specific TCR breadth and depth followed administration of two AZD1222 doses.

Method: immunoSEQ multiplex PCR; TCRdb's copy keeps in-frame clones and lacks some. The table has over 85,000 clones, roughly 92% seen once. Comment on this clone: Its antigen is not identified.

The sequencing used peripheral blood, collected 28 days after the second AZD1222 dose. The sequence derives from an adult who received the AZD1222 COVID-19 vaccine.

The CDR3 DNA sequence: TGCGCCAGCAGTGCTCAGGGAATGAACACTGAAGCTTTCTTT. It translates to CASSAQGMNTEAFF. This sequence joins TRBV10-1 and TRBJ1-1; weak D call: TRBD1 (5 bases). The CDR3 is made up of 14 amino acids. The V end lost 4 bases, the J end lost 0 bases, and 9 bases lay between the germline ends. The V gene's germline CDR1 is WNHNN and CDR2 SYGVQD (reference sequence).